This T cell receptor beta chain was profiled in a study of blood T cell repertoires in COVID-19 (TCRdb year 2020). Broadly, across the study: Samples covering the acute and convalescent phases of COVID-19 were provided by collaborators in the United States, Italy and Spain. The samples were drawn from two sources: the first 160 participants of the ongoing ImmuneRACE study, and 1,000 to 1,500 subjects contributed by 6 global collaborators. The prospective study material was composed of cDNA or gDNA derived from T cells, B-cell-depleted T cells, or PBMCs. Where HLA class I and class II types were available, the types were taken from metadata supplied by the sample provider, not from assay-based typing. The dataset comprised deeply sampled blood TCRbeta repertoires from subjects exposed to, actively infected with, or recovered from COVID-19. The sample metadata nearly always contained a de-identified subject ID, COVID-19 status, age in years and sex. The repertoires were released in a freely available public database meant as a resource for research on the immune response to SARS-CoV-2.

Findings and caveats that apply to the study as a whole: The quantity of clinical and demographic metadata differed by source and by participant and was supplied without curation.

TCRbeta CDR3 regions were amplified from genomic DNA using the immunoSEQ Assay, a bias-controlled multiplex PCR. In the authors' own workflow: Within the assay, amplification of reference gene primers was used to estimate how many nucleated cells each sample contained. To quantify the absolute abundance of each unique TCRbeta CDR3 rearrangement, sequence reads were collapsed and filtered. For each sample, productive Simpson clonality was calculated as the square root of Simpson's diversity index across productive rearrangements. This immuneACCESS table, as held by TCRdb, lists in-frame sequences with V and J called but not all clones. Of the missing ones, under half trace to an unresolved V gene in checked studies; the others have no known cause. D and trimming come from the DNA, and the V and J calls and clone size come from that table. Counted in this sample were about 330,000 clones; around 83% of them appeared once. 1% to 1.5% of the sample rests with the top ten.

Turning to this clone: What antigen it recognizes has not been identified. No much larger clone exists at a distance of one base, and base qualities are not known.

Including cysteine and phenylalanine, the CDR3 has 12 amino acids. The read is trimmed to its CDR3 DNA, 36 bases read in frame from base 1. The germline V gene supplies CDR1 SGHRS and CDR2 YFSETQ. The junction carries 12 bases between V and J, which are trimmed by 7 bases and 5 bases respectively. Each collaborating institution followed its own protocols to collect whole blood in K2EDTA tubes. For TCRbeta analysis, collaborators shipped samples in one of three forms: frozen whole blood, isolated PBMCs, or DNA extracted from either of those sample types. This sequence uses TRBV5-1 and TRBJ2-5; the D gene cannot be named for sure. The TCR was taken from a woman aged 45-65 years with acute or convalescent COVID-19. The sequenced sample was peripheral blood. The DNA sequence reads TGCGCCAGCTCGCCGCGGTGGGAGACCCAGTACTTC. Translated, it gives CASSPRWETQYF.